The present T cell receptor (beta chain) was sequenced within a study of T cell changes during pregnancy in multiple sclerosis. The germline gives CDR1 MDHEN, CDR2 SYDVKM. CDR3 size: 15 residues. Trimming left V 8 bases short and J 4 bases short, with 18 bases between. Sequencing used immunoSEQ multiplex PCR; TCRdb keeps in-frame clones, though not all of them. Here the sample spans roughly 64,000 clones, more than 90% being singletons. This clone was detected once. The receptor's source is a female donor with multiple sclerosis, enrolled in a pregnancy study. The sequencing used peripheral blood, collected in the second trimester of pregnancy. J is TRBJ2-1 and V is TRBV28; no clear D. The CDR3 nucleotides read TGTGCCAGCTCCGAGGCGGATTTCGTATACAATGAGCAGTTCTTC. It codes for CASSEADFVYNEQFF.